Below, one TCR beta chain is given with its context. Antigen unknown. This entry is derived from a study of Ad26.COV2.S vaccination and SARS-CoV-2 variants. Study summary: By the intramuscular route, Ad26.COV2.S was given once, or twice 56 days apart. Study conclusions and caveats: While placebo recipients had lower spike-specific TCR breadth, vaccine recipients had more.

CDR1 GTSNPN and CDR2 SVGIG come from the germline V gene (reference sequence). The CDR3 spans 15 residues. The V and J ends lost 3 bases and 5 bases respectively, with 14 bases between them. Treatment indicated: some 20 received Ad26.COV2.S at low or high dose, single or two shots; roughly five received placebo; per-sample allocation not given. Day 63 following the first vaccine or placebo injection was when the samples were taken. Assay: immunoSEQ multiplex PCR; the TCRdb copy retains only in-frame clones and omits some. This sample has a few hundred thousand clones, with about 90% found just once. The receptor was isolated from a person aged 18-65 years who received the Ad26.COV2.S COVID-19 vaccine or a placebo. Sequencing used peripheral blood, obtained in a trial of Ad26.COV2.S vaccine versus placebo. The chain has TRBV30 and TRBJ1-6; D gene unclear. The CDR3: CAWRIPGSNNSPLHF. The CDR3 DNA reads TGTGCCTGGAGGATCCCGGGATCCAATAATTCACCCCTCCACTTT.